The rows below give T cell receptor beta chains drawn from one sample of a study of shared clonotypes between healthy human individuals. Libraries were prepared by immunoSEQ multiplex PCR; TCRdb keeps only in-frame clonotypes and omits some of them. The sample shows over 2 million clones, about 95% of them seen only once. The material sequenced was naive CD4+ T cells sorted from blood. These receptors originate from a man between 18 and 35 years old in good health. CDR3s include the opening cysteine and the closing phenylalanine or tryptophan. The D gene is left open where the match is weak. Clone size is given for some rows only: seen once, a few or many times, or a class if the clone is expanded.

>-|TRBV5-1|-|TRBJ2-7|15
CASSLVSGQSIEQYF
TGCGCCAGCAGCTTGGTGTCCGGACAGTCTATCGAGCAGTACTTC
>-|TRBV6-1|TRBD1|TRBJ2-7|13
CASCRGRGYEQYF
TGTGCCAGCTGCAGGGGGCGCGGGTACGAGCAGTACTTC
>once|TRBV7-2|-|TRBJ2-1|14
CASSLSLGNGEQFF
TGTGCCAGCAGCTTAAGTCTAGGGAATGGTGAGCAGTTCTTC
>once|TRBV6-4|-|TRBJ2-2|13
CASSEESAGELFF
TGTGCCAGCAGTGAGGAGTCGGCCGGGGAGCTGTTTTTT
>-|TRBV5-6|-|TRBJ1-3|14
CASRREGSGNTIYF
TGTGCCAGCAGGAGAGAGGGATCTGGAAACACCATATATTTT
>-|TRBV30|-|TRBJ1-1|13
CAWERTANTEAFF
TGTGCCTGGGAGAGGACAGCCAACACTGAAGCTTTCTTT
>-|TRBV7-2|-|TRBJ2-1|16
CASSLEIISTQDEQFF
TGTGCCAGCAGCTTAGAGATTATCTCGACGCAGGATGAGCAGTTCTTC
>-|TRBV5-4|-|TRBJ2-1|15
CASGSGLYSQGEQFF
TGTGCCAGCGGATCGGGACTCTATAGCCAGGGAGAGCAGTTCTTC
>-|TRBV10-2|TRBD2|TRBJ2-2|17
CASSVYSGTRSTGELFF
TGCGCCAGCAGTGTTTACAGCGGGACTAGGTCCACCGGGGAGCTGTTTTTT
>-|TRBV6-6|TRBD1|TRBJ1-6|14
CASRDGTGDSPLHF
TGTGCCAGCAGAGACGGGACAGGGGACTCACCCCTCCACTTT
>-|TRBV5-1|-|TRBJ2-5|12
CASSLNGETQYF
TGCGCCAGCAGTCTTAATGGGGAGACCCAGTACTTC
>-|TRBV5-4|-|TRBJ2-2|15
CASSFQQGDTGELFF
TGTGCCAGCAGCTTTCAACAGGGAGACACCGGGGAGCTGTTTTTT
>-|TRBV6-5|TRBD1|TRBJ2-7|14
CASSSTGGGYEQYF
TGTGCCAGCAGTTCCACAGGGGGCGGCTACGAGCAGTACTTC
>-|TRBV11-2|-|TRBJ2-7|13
CASSKGRIYEQYF
TGTGCCAGCAGCAAGGGACGGATCTACGAGCAGTACTTC
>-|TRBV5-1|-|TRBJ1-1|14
CASKITGPHTEAFF
TGCGCCAGCAAGATCACGGGGCCCCACACTGAAGCTTTCTTT
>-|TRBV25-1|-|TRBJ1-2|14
CASSAGVKDYGYTF
TGTGCCAGCAGCGCCGGGGTGAAGGACTATGGCTACACCTTC